The T cell receptor beta chain described here comes from a study of shared clonotypes between healthy human individuals. A single count supports this clone. Its antigen is currently unknown. Only in-frame clones appear in the TCRdb table, and some are missing; sequencing was by immunoSEQ multiplex PCR. Of about 380,000 clones listed, 90% to 98% are singletons. Notes on the study in general: Only a few donors were included, so the genetic and exposure-history diversity represented was limited. Naive subsets, compared against memory subsets, generally had larger estimated richness values.

Germline-derived CDR1 and CDR2 are MDHEN and SYDVKM. V was cut by 4 bases and J by 0 bases, with 20 bases left in between. There are 18 residues in the CDR3. The chain combines TRBV28 with TRBJ2-3; D remains ambiguous. This receptor was identified in a man younger than 40 in good health. Sequences were obtained from memory CD8+ T cells sorted from blood. Subset noted: CD45RO+ cells pooled with CCR7-negative TemRA cells. The CDR3 loop reads CASSSIDEIDASTDTQYF. Here the CDR3 DNA reads TGTGCCAGCAGTTCTATAGACGAAATAGATGCTAGCACAGATACGCAGTATTTT.